These T cell receptor beta chains were read from a single sample in a study of cytomegalovirus exposure and HLA in healthy donors. Produced via immunoSEQ multiplex PCR; TCRdb's table is partial and in-frame only. Of more than 120,000 clones listed, around 82% were seen once; the top ten hold 5% to 8%. Sequencing was performed on PBMCs. The receptors here all came from a woman aged 40-49 years in good health and CMV-seropositive. Both conserved end residues are trimmed from each CDR3. D genes are given only for firm matches.

TRBD2 TRBJ2-1 TRBV29-1 SVIPGLAANSYNEQF
. TRBJ2-1 TRBV20-1 SARSYNEQF
TRBD1 TRBJ1-4 TRBV5-1 ASSGQGAPNEKLF
TRBD2 TRBJ2-2 TRBV5-8 ASSFTSGRYTGELF
. TRBJ2-7 TRBV28 ASQAWSARYEQY
TRBD2 TRBJ2-1 TRBV4-1 ASSQTTSGRHNEQF
. TRBJ2-1 TRBV28 ASSHRVPV
. TRBJ2-2 TRBV9 ASSVASVGELF
. TRBJ2-4 TRBV11-2 ASSPSGFGAKNIQY
. TRBJ2-7 TRBV19 ASSPNRVLSSYEQY
. TRBJ1-2 TRBV28 ASSKGGGGNYGYT
TRBD1 TRBJ2-7 TRBV7-9 ASSLRGQGTYEQY
TRBD2 TRBJ2-3 TRBV2 ASTPGGDTQY
. TRBJ2-6 TRBV5-1 ASSVRAGANVLT
. TRBJ2-2 TRBV4-2 ASSQLSVLANTGELF
. TRBJ1-4 TRBV19 ASSRREQGLNEKLF
TRBD1 TRBJ2-7 TRBV6-1 ASRGSGTGPYEQY
. TRBJ2-2 TRBV7-2 ASSLLSDTGELF
. TRBJ2-7 TRBV4-2 ASSQRDFGGQY
. TRBJ2-1 TRBV7-2 ASRSGGSYNEQF
. TRBJ1-2 TRBV5-1 ASSLGQISNYGYT
. TRBJ2-5 TRBV5-1 ASSFGAREETQY
TRBD2 TRBJ2-1 TRBV7-9 ASSALAGSYNEQF
TRBD1 TRBJ2-1 TRBV27 ASSLPTGFGNEQF
TRBD1 TRBJ2-7 TRBV6-6 ASSSIPGTGQYEQY
. TRBJ1-2 TRBV5-5 ASSLQGVNYGYT
. TRBJ2-7 TRBV7-8 ASSLVGTAGLEQY
. TRBJ2-7 TRBV28 ASRPKGGLFWEQY
. TRBJ2-2 TRBV7-9 ASSPWTAGGGELF
. TRBJ2-5 TRBV2 ASSALETQY
. TRBJ1-1 TRBV12-5 ASGSTGGHEAF
. TRBJ2-5 TRBV27 ASSFSYPPGETQY
. TRBJ2-3 TRBV5-1 ASSLGAGWRDTDTQY
TRBD2 TRBJ2-1 TRBV19 ASSFGLAGVVTYNEQF
. TRBJ1-1 TRBV5-6 ASSRGGVNTEAF
. TRBJ2-2 TRBV4-2 ASSQDGGELF
. TRBJ1-2 TRBV23-1 ARYGRVASGYT
. TRBJ2-3 TRBV19 ASSSLGRGTSTDTQY
. TRBJ1-1 TRBV29-1 SVDGKPNTEAF
TRBD1 TRBJ1-2 TRBV2 ASSAGQGTHGYT
TRBD1 TRBJ2-5 TRBV5-1 ASSLGDRVETQY
. TRBJ2-1 TRBV5-5 ASSITRDPALPNEQF
TRBD1 TRBJ1-5 TRBV5-1 ASSLGTGGNQPQH
. TRBJ1-1 TRBV5-6 ASSLGGSQTGEAF